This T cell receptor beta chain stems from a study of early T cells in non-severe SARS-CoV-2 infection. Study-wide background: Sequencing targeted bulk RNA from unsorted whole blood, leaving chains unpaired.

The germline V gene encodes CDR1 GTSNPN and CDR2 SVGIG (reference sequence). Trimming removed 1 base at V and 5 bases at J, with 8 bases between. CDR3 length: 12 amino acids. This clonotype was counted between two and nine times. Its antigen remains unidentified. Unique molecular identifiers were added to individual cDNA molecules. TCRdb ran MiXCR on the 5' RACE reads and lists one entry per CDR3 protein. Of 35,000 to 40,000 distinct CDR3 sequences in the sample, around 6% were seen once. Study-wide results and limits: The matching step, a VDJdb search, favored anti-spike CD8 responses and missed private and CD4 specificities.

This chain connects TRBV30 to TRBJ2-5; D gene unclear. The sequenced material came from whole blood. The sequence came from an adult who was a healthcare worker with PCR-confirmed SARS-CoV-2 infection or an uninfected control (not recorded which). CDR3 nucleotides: TGTGCCTGGAGTGACTTCCTGGAGACCCAGTACTTC. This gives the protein CAWSDFLETQYF.